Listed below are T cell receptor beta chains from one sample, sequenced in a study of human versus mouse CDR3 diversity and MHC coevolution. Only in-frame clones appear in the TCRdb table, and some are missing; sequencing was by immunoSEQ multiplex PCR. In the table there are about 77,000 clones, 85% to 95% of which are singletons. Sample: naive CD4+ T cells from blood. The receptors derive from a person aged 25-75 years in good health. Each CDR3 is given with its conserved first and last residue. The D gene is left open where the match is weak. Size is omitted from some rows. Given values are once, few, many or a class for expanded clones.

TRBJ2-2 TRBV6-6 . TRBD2 TGTGCCAGCATGCCCGGGACTACTAACACCGGGGAGCTGTTTTTT CASMPGTTNTGELFF
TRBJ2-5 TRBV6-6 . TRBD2 TGTGCCAGCAGTTACATGGCTAGCGGGGTCCGGGAGACCCAGTACTTC CASSYMASGVRETQYF
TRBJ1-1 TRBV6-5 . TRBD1 TGTGCCACCCCTACAGGGGGCACTGAAGCTTTCTTT CATPTGGTEAFF
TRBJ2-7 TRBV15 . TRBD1 TGTGCCACCAGCAGAGCTACACAGGGGGTCCACGAGCAGTACTTC CATSRATQGVHEQYF
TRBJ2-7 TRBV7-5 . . TGTGTCAGAAGCTTAGCAACAGGGGTTTCCTACGAGCAGTACTTC CVRSLATGVSYEQYF
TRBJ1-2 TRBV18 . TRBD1 TGTGCCAGCTCAGGACAGGGTGTTGGCTACACCTTC CASSGQGVGYTF
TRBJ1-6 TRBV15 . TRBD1 TGTGCCACCAGCAGGGTAGGGGACAGTCCCCTCCACTTT CATSRVGDSPLHF
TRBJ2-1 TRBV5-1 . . TGCGCCAGCAGCGTGGACTACTACAATGAGCAGTTCTTC CASSVDYYNEQFF
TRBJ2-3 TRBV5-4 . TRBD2 TGTGCCAGCAGCCCCGCCGGGACTAGCGGGATTCGAGAGCAGTATTTT CASSPAGTSGIREQYF
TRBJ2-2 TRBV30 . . TGTGCCTGCGACACCGGAATGAACACCGGGGAGCTGTTTTTT CACDTGMNTGELFF
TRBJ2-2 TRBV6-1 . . TGTGCCAGCAGCCCCAATACTAGGCCCGGGGAGCTGTTTTTT CASSPNTRPGELFF
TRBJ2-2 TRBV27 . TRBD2 TGTGCCAGCAGTTACTCGGGGGGACACACCGGGGAGCTGTTTTTT CASSYSGGHTGELFF
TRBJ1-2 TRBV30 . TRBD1 TGTGCCTGGAGGTCGGGACAGCAAGTCTATGGCTACACCTTC CAWRSGQQVYGYTF
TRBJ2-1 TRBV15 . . TGTGCCACCAGCTGGACAGTAAGCTCCTACAATGAGCAGTTCTTC CATSWTVSSYNEQFF
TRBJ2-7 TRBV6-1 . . TGTGCCAGCAGTGTCCTATCCTACGAGCAGTACTTC CASSVLSYEQYF
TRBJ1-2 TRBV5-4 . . TGTGCCAGCAGCTTGCCGGCTGCTGGGGGGACCTTC CASSLPAAGGTF
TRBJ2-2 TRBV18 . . TGTGCCAGCTCACCGCTGACAGTAGAGAACACCGGGGAGCTGTTTTTT CASSPLTVENTGELFF
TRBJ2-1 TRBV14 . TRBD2 TGTGCCAGCCGGAATAGCGGGGGGCGTAATGAGCAGTTCTTC CASRNSGGRNEQFF
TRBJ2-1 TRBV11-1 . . TGTGCCAGCAGCACGGGACTGGACAATGAGCAGTTCTTC CASSTGLDNEQFF
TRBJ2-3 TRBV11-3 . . TGTGCCAGCAGCCGGGACTTCTCAAATACGCAGTATTTT CASSRDFSNTQYF
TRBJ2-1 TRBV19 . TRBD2 TGTGCCAGTAGTCCCCGGACTAGCGGGAGTTCCTCCTACAATGAGCAGTTCTTC CASSPRTSGSSSYNEQFF
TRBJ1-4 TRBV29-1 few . TGCAGCGTTCAGGGAGGTGTTGGAGAAAAACTGTTTTTT CSVQGGVGEKLFF
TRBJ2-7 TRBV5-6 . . TGTGCCAGCAGCTTGGGTACAGGGAAAGGGTACTTC CASSLGTGKGYF
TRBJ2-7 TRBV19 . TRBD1 TGTGCCAGTAGTACCATGACAGGGGGCATCGGCGAGCAGTACTTC CASSTMTGGIGEQYF
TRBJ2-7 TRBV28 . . TGTGCCAGCAGTTTACGTGACAGACTCACCCACGAGCAGTACTTC CASSLRDRLTHEQYF
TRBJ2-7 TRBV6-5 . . TGTGCCAGCAGTTACGACTGGCAGACCTACGAGCAGTACTTC CASSYDWQTYEQYF
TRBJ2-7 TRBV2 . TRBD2 TGTGCCAGGACTAGCGGGGGGCCCGAGCAGTACTTC CARTSGGPEQYF
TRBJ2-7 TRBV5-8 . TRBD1 TGTGCCAGCAGCAAAGGGACAGAACTAGCCTACGAGCAGTACTTC CASSKGTELAYEQYF
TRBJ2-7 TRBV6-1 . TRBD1 TGTGCCAGCAGTGGAGACAGGGGATACGAGCAGTACTTC CASSGDRGYEQYF
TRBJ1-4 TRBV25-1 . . TGTGCCAGCAGTGAGGGGGGGGCAGGTGAAAAACTGTTTTTT CASSEGGAGEKLFF
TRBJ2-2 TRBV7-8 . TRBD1 TGTGCCAGCAGCTTAGGGGGGATACAGGGGAAGGGGCGCGGGGAGCTGTTTTTT CASSLGGIQGKGRGELFF
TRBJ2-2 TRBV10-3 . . TGTGCCATCAGTGAGGGACAGTACACCGGGGAGCTGTTTTTT CAISEGQYTGELFF
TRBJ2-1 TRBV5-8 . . TGTGCCAGCAGCTCGAGACTGGGGGCGCGTTACAATGAGCAGTTCTTC CASSSRLGARYNEQFF
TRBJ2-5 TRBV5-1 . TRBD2 TGCGCCAGCAGCTCAAACCCGGGACTAGCGGGCCAGCAAGAGACCCAGTACTTC CASSSNPGLAGQQETQYF
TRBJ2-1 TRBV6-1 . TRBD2 TGTGCCAGCAGTGCACATAGGTCGGGACTAGCTGAAGAAAATGAGCAGTTCTTC CASSAHRSGLAEENEQFF
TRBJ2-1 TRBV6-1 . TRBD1 TGTGCCAGCACCCGGACAGGGGACTACAATGAGCAGTTCTTC CASTRTGDYNEQFF
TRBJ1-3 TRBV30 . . TGTGCCTGGACTCGCCCCCTTCCAGGGTCCGGCAACACCATATATTTT CAWTRPLPGSGNTIYF
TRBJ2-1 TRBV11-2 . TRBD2 TGTGCCAGCAGCTTAGATATAGCGGGGGTGGGATCCGGGCAGTTCTTC CASSLDIAGVGSGQFF
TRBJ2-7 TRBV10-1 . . TGCGCCAGCAGTGAGTCGGTGAACTTTTACGAGCAGTACTTC CASSESVNFYEQYF
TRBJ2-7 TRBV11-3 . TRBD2 TGTGCCAGCATCGCGGGAGAGGGGACCTACGAGCAGTACTTC CASIAGEGTYEQYF
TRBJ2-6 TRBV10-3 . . TGTGCCATCAGTGGATCGAGTTCTGGGGCCAACGTCCTGACTTTC CAISGSSSGANVLTF
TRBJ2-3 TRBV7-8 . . TGTGCCAGCAGCCTCGACGCGACTAGCACAGATACGCAGTATTTT CASSLDATSTDTQYF
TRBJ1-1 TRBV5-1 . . TGCGCCAGCAGCCCAGGGGCTACCCCGGGAACTGAAGCTTTCTTT CASSPGATPGTEAFF
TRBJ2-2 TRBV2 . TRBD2 TGTGCCAGCAACCTAGCGGGGGGGAACACCGGGGAGCTGTTTTTT CASNLAGGNTGELFF
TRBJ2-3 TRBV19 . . TGTGCCAGTAGTCCAGGTTCGGATACGCAGTATTTT CASSPGSDTQYF
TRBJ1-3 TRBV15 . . TGTGCCACCAGCAGAGGGGGCGCGTCTGGAAACACCATATATTTT CATSRGGASGNTIYF
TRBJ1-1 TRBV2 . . TGTGCCAGCAGTGAAACTCATAAGAACACTGAAGCTTTCTTT CASSETHKNTEAFF